The 8 T cell receptor beta chains in this list originate from one sample, sequenced in a study of blood T cells in healthy people across ages. Primed by a sample-barcoded 5' primer and a J-beta primer mix, a second PCR proceeded for about 7 to 11 cycles. TCRdb reprocessed the 5' RACE reads with MiXCR, giving one entry per CDR3 protein. The table records about 930,000 distinct CDR3 sequences, roughly 29% of them present only once. A further study also used this sample, focusing on T cells of mothers and their children.

Sequenced material: blood. The receptors were gathered from a woman aged 40 to 50 in good health.

This chain links TRBV2 with TRBJ1-6, with D maybe TRBD1 (5 bases). The CDR3 has 16 residues. CDR1 SNHLY and CDR2 FYNNEI come from the germline V gene. Trimming left V 8 bases short and J 4 bases short, with 18 bases between. Written as DNA, the CDR3 is TGTGCCAGCCCGGACCCTCTCAGGGCTTATAATTCACCCCTCCACTTT. Its translation: CASPDPLRAYNSPLHF.

In regard to this clonotype: This sequence may be a read error, since a much larger clone differs from it by one base. The chain has TRBV19 and TRBJ2-4; weak D call: TRBD1 (6 bases). The end of the DNA is better explained by TRBJ2-7, so the J call may be wrong. The V gene's germline CDR1 is LNHDA and CDR2 SQIVND (reference sequence). The CDR3 extends over 14 amino acids. CDR3 DNA sequence: TGTGCCAGTAGCCAGGGACAACGGGGCTGCGAGCAGTACTTC. The encoded protein is CASSQGQRGCEQYF.

This chain links TRBV30 with TRBJ1-2; weak D call: TRBD1 (5 bases). Germline values: CDR1 GTSNPN, CDR2 SVGIG (reference sequence). The length of the CDR3 is 13 residues. Trimming removed 0 bases from V and 4 bases from J, with 9 bases in between. The CDR3 is CAWSVGDGYGYTF. CDR3 in DNA: TGTGCCTGGAGTGTGGGGGATGGCTATGGCTACACCTTC.

This clonotype was detected a few times. The chain has TRBV24-1 and TRBJ1-6; tentative D call: TRBD1 (5 bases). The CDR3 consists of 13 residues. CDR1 and CDR2 (germline): KGHDR, SFDVKD. V dropped 3 bases and J dropped 7 bases, with 6 bases sitting between them. CDR3 amino acids: CATSDRQNSPLHF. CDR3 DNA: TGTGCCACCAGTGATCGACAGAATTCACCCCTCCACTTT.

This clonotype was recorded only once. A much larger clone is a single base away; this may be a read error. The chain combines TRBV5-4 with TRBJ2-5, with 9 bases identical to TRBD1. Germline V CDR1 and CDR2: SGHNT, YYREEE (reference sequence). The junction had 12 bases not matched to a gene; V was cut back by 7 bases and J by 5 bases. This CDR3 comprises 15 residues. The CDR3: CASGQPTGGWETQYF. The DNA of the CDR3 is TGTGCCAGCGGCCAACCGACAGGGGGGTGGGAGACCCAGTACTTC.

In this sample, this clonotype turned up a few times. V and J are TRBV24-1 and TRBJ1-5; D unclear. CDR3 size: 9 residues. V was clipped by 6 bases and J by 7 bases, with 0 bases between them. From germline, CDR1 is KGHDR and CDR2 SFDVKD. The chain's CDR3 is CATSQPQHF. For the CDR3, the DNA is TGTGCCACCAGTCAGCCCCAGCATTTT.

This rearrangement joins TRBV4-2 to TRBJ2-5; 9 bases map to TRBD2. Trimming removed 0 bases from V and 5 bases from J; junction bases left unmatched: 7. Germline values: CDR1 LGHNA, CDR2 YNFKEQ. The CDR3 has 16 amino acids. The CDR3 is CASSQEIGRGGETQYF. The CDR3 nucleotides read TGTGCCAGCAGCCAAGAAATTGGGCGGGGGGGCGAGACCCAGTACTTC.

Many counts were recorded for this clonotype. The V gene is TRBV20-1, the J gene TRBJ2-3; 9 nucleotides line up with TRBD1. This CDR3 is built from 14 residues. J gave up 3 bases and V 5 bases, and 6 bases lay outside the gene matches. Germline assignment: CDR1 DFQATT and CDR2 SNEGSKA (reference sequence). CDR3 region: CSARQGGLTDTQYF. The DNA for the CDR3 is TGCAGTGCTCGACAGGGGGGATTGACAGATACGCAGTATTTT.